This paragraph covers one T cell receptor (beta chain) sequence. Antigen specificity is unknown. Treatment was busulfan-fludarabine conditioning, a marrow graft, and cyclophosphamide on days +3 and +4. In germline, CDR1 is SGHRS, CDR2 YFSETQ. Trimming took 4 bases from V and 3 from J; bases not matched to a gene: 6. There are 15 residues in the CDR3. Some clones are missing from TCRdb's copy, which holds only in-frame ones; the method was immunoSEQ multiplex PCR. This repertoire shows around 17,000 clones, around 73% found once; its top ten account for approximately 29%. These data originate in a study of T cells after posttransplantation cyclophosphamide. Study findings and constraints: Recipient CMV seropositivity and CMV reactivation strongly tracked TRB clonality. TRB overlap between skin or GI tissue T cells and blood was limited. Donor-recipient repertoire similarity was low at 1-2 months, rising over year one.

The receptor's source is a female patient aged 40 to 55 who received an allogeneic stem cell transplant from a related donor, was CMV-positive, and had no GVHD. Some T cells may be transferred from the graft donor. The starting material was CD8+ T cells sorted from PBMCs, obtained approximately 2,000 days after a stem cell transplant with posttransplant cyclophosphamide. The chain recombines TRBV5-1 with TRBJ2-5; 10 positions agree with TRBD2. The DNA of the CDR3 is TGCGCCAGCAGCGTAGCGGGGGGCTCGAAAGAGACCCAGTACTTC. Translating gives CASSVAGGSKETQYF.